This is a list of T cell receptor beta chains from one sample in a study of T cells in Graves' hyperthyroidism and ophthalmopathy. TCRdb re-derived calls from the multiplex PCR reads in MiXCR, one entry per CDR3 protein. This sample has some 500,000 distinct CDR3 sequences, with around a quarter found just once. Sequenced: blood. These receptor sequences come from a woman aged 30 to 39 with Graves' ophthalmopathy. Both conserved end residues are part of each CDR3. D genes are given only for firm matches. The size field is filled for only some rows; it gives once, few, many or a size class.

NA	TRBV12-3/TRBV12-4	NA	TRBJ1-5	TGTGCCAGCAGTTGGGGACCAAAAGGTCAGCCCCAGCATTTT	CASSWGPKGQPQHF
NA	TRBV7-3	NA	TRBJ1-1	TGTGCCAGCAGCTTAACGGGGCCGGGCACTGAAGCTTTCTTT	CASSLTGPGTEAFF
NA	TRBV25-1	NA	TRBJ1-2	TGTGCCAGCAGTGAAACAGGTGGCCCAGGGTATGGCTACACCTTC	CASSETGGPGYGYTF
many	TRBV30	NA	TRBJ2-5	TGTGCCTGGGCCCGGGATAAAGAGACCCAGTACTTC	CAWARDKETQYF
few	TRBV19	NA	TRBJ1-5	TGTGCCAGTAGTATAGATGGGCAGGGCGGCAATCAGCCCCAGCATTTT	CASSIDGQGGNQPQHF
many	TRBV20-1	NA	TRBJ2-5	TGCAGTGCAATGTCGGGACAAGCGGGGCAAGAGACCCAGTACTTC	CSAMSGQAGQETQYF
many	TRBV7-6	TRBD1	TRBJ1-1	TGTGCCAGCAGCCGGACAGGGCAGGAAGCTTTCTTT	CASSRTGQEAFF
many	TRBV14	TRBD1	TRBJ2-7	TGTGCCAGCAGCGCCTCACAGGGGGCCTACGAGCAGTACTTC	CASSASQGAYEQYF
many	TRBV7-8	TRBD2	TRBJ2-5	TGTGCCAGCAGCCTCGGGGGGGGGACCCAGTACTTC	CASSLGGGTQYF
many	TRBV7-2	NA	TRBJ1-1	TGTGCCAGCAGCTTAAACGCGGACACTGAAGCTTTCTTT	CASSLNADTEAFF
NA	TRBV7-8	NA	TRBJ2-4	TGTGCCAGCGGGTCGTTTGAAAACATTCAGTACTTC	CASGSFENIQYF
many	TRBV4-1	TRBD1	TRBJ1-2	TGCGCCAGCAGCCTCCTCGTATCAGTGACAGGGGCCTCCTCCTATGGCTACACCTTC	CASSLLVSVTGASSYGYTF
many	TRBV19	NA	TRBJ2-2	TGTGCCAGTAGTACCTCGGAGGGTACCGGGGAGCTGTTTTTT	CASSTSEGTGELFF
NA	TRBV19	TRBD1	TRBJ2-7	TGTGCCAGTAGTATAGGGGGACAGGCTACCTACGAGCAGTACTTC	CASSIGGQATYEQYF
NA	TRBV11-2	TRBD1	TRBJ2-7	TGTGCCAGCAGCACGACAGGGCTCGGCGAGCAGTACTTC	CASSTTGLGEQYF
many	TRBV20-1	TRBD2	TRBJ2-7	TGCAGTGCTCTGACTAGCGGGGGTTATGAGCAGTACTTC	CSALTSGGYEQYF
many	TRBV24-1	NA	TRBJ1-5	TGTGCCACCAGTGATTTTCCTCAAGGGCCCCAGCATTTT	CATSDFPQGPQHF
NA	TRBV12-3/TRBV12-4	NA	TRBJ2-7	TGTGCCAGCAAGTGGGACACCAGCTCCTACGAGCAGTACTTC	CASKWDTSSYEQYF
many	TRBV28	TRBD1	TRBJ1-2	TGTGCCAGCCCCTGGGGGACAGCGTCTAACTATGGCTACACCTTC	CASPWGTASNYGYTF
NA	TRBV20-1	TRBD2	TRBJ2-5	TGCAGTGCTAGGGATGCGACTAGCGGACAAGAGACCCAGTACTTC	CSARDATSGQETQYF
NA	TRBV12-3/TRBV12-4	NA	TRBJ1-1	TGTGCCAGCCTCCTCCGGGCAGGGCTGAACACTGAAGCTTTCTTT	CASLLRAGLNTEAFF
many	TRBV2	NA	TRBJ1-2	TGTGCCAGCAATGAAGTCCAAAAGACTAACTATGGCTACACCTTC	CASNEVQKTNYGYTF
NA	TRBV7-2	TRBD1	TRBJ1-5	TGTGCCAGCAGCCCAGGACAGGGGCGGGCTCAGCCCCAGCATTTT	CASSPGQGRAQPQHF
NA	TRBV30	NA	TRBJ2-4	TGTGCCTGGAGTGTACAGGAGGACATTCAGTACTTC	CAWSVQEDIQYF
NA	TRBV6-2/TRBV6-3	NA	TRBJ1-2	TGTGCCAGCAGTTACAATGTGCAGGCCTATGGCTACACCTTC	CASSYNVQAYGYTF
few	TRBV6-1	NA	TRBJ2-7	TGTGCCAGCAAGAAGGATCAGGTTTCCTACGAGCAGTACTTC	CASKKDQVSYEQYF
NA	TRBV7-8	TRBD1	TRBJ1-5	TGTGCCAGCAGCTTAGGGGGACAGGTTAGCAATCAGCCCCAGCATTTT	CASSLGGQVSNQPQHF
few	TRBV3-1	NA	TRBJ2-7	TGTGCCAGCAGCCAAGAACTCAATTTGTACGAGCAGTACTTC	CASSQELNLYEQYF
many	TRBV5-1	NA	TRBJ1-1	TGCGCCAGCAGCGGGACCGGCATCACTGAAGCTTTCTTT	CASSGTGITEAFF
many	TRBV19	NA	TRBJ1-1	TGTGCCAGTAGTATTTGGGCCTTGGAAGTGAACACTGAAGCTTTCTTT	CASSIWALEVNTEAFF
NA	TRBV5-4	NA	TRBJ1-2	TGTGCCAGCAGCTTAGGGTGGACAAATGGCTACACCTTC	CASSLGWTNGYTF
many	TRBV5-1	TRBD1	TRBJ2-7	TGCGCCAGTTCCGCGGGACAGGGCTACGAGCAGTACTTC	CASSAGQGYEQYF
many	TRBV20-1	TRBD1	TRBJ2-7	TGCAGTGCCAAGGGGGCAGGGGCAACCTACGAGCAGTACTTC	CSAKGAGATYEQYF
many	TRBV7-9	NA	TRBJ1-1	TGTGCCAGCAGCCCAGGGACCGAGAACACTGAAGCTTTCTTT	CASSPGTENTEAFF
NA	TRBV6-2/TRBV6-3	NA	TRBJ1-5	TGTGCCAGCAGTTACGTAGAGCCCAATCAGCCCCAGCATTTT	CASSYVEPNQPQHF
many	TRBV2	NA	TRBJ1-2	TGTGCCAGCAGTGATGGAGGGAACTATGGCTACACCTTC	CASSDGGNYGYTF
NA	TRBV15	NA	TRBJ2-5	TGTGCCACCAGTCTGATGCTAGGCTCCCAAGAGACCCAGTACTTC	CATSLMLGSQETQYF
NA	TRBV6-5	NA	TRBJ1-2	TGTGCCAGCAGTTACGAGCTGGGCGGCTACACCTTC	CASSYELGGYTF
NA	TRBV12-3/TRBV12-4	TRBD1	TRBJ1-5	TGTGCCAGCAGCATAGACAGGGACGGTCAGCCCCAGCATTTT	CASSIDRDGQPQHF
NA	TRBV20-1	NA	TRBJ2-1	TGCAGTGCTAGTTCTACAGACGGACCTTACAATGAGCAGTTCTTC	CSASSTDGPYNEQFF
few	TRBV6-2/TRBV6-3	TRBD1	TRBJ2-2	TGTGCCAGCAGAGGGGAGACAGGGGGCCCCGGGGAGCTGTTTTTT	CASRGETGGPGELFF
NA	TRBV11-2	NA	TRBJ2-2	TGTGCCAGCAGCTTAGATACGGCCTTAAGGGAGCTGTTTTTT	CASSLDTALRELFF
many	TRBV25-1	NA	TRBJ1-1	TGTGCCAGCAGTGAGGACGCAAGGAACTCGAACACTGAAGCTTTCTTT	CASSEDARNSNTEAFF
many	TRBV6-2/TRBV6-3	NA	TRBJ1-5	TGTGCCAGCCATGGGACACAGGGTCGGGATCACAATCAGCCCCAGCATTTT	CASHGTQGRDHNQPQHF
NA	TRBV20-1	TRBD1	TRBJ1-3	TGCAGTGCTTGGACAGGTTTCGGAAACACCATATATTTT	CSAWTGFGNTIYF
many	TRBV28	TRBD2	TRBJ2-5	TGTGCCAGCAGTTCCCCTCGGACTAGCGGGCCTAAAGAGACCCAGTACTTC	CASSSPRTSGPKETQYF
few	TRBV6-4	NA	TRBJ1-1	TGTGCCAGCAGTGTCGGCGGGCCGAACACTGAAGCTTTCTTT	CASSVGGPNTEAFF
NA	TRBV11-1	TRBD1	TRBJ1-2	TGTGCCAGCAGCCCAAGAACCGGGACAGGCTATGGCTACACCTTC	CASSPRTGTGYGYTF